This entry lists 10 T cell receptor beta chains sequenced from one sample in a study of T cell repertoires in cytomegalovirus infection. A single record per CDR3 protein comes from TCRdb applying MiXCR to the reads. The sample yields 90,000 to 120,000 distinct CDR3 sequences, 35% to 50% seen once. No antigen has been identified for these receptors. The sequencing used CD8+ T cells from cultured PBMCs, collected from culture after CMV antigen stimulation. The receptors were sampled from a human donor in good health (CMV status not recorded). Some clones in this sample may be carry-over from other donors' samples.

The gene calls are TRBV11-2 and TRBJ2-7; D is perhaps TRBD2 (5 bases). Germline V lookup: CDR1 SGHAT, CDR2 FQNNGV. V was cut by 6 bases and J by 0 bases, with 15 bases left in between. This CDR3 contains 15 residues. CDR3 region: CASSSLARVSYEQYF. In nucleotides, the CDR3 is TGTGCCAGCAGTTCTCTAGCTCGGGTCTCCTACGAGCAGTACTTC. The variable domain in full, with the rest retrieved from reference TRBV11-2 and TRBJ2-7, is EAGVAQSPRYKIIEKRQSVAFWCNPISGHATLYWYQQILGQGPKLLIQFQNNGVVDDSQLPKDRFSAERLKGVDSTLKIQPAKLEDSAVYLCASSSLARVSYEQYFGPGTRLTVT.

This clonotype was seen repeatedly, ten times or more. V usage is TRBV10-3 and J usage is TRBJ2-3; 16 bases line up with TRBD2. V dropped 6 bases and J dropped 0; count of bases not matched to a gene: 9. In germline, CDR1 is ENHRY, CDR2 SYGVKD. The CDR3 loop spans 19 amino acids. Here the CDR3 reads CAIREGTSGGARSTDTQYF. CDR3 sequence (DNA): TGTGCCATCAGGGAAGGGACTAGCGGGGGGGCAAGAAGCACAGATACGCAGTATTTT.

The chain joins TRBV19 to TRBJ2-7, with D possibly being TRBD2 (5 bases). V was shortened by 4 bases and J by 0 bases, with 13 bases between the two germline ends. The CDR3 is 15 residues long. CDR1 and CDR2 from the germline V gene are LNHDA and SQIVND (reference sequence). CDR3 sequence reads: CASSRERDLSYEQYF. In DNA form, the CDR3 reads TGTGCCAGTAGTAGAGAGAGGGATCTCTCCTACGAGCAGTACTTC.

The J gene is TRBJ2-3, the V gene TRBV10-3, with 9 bases aligning to TRBD1. The V and J ends lost 7 bases and 5 bases, in that order; junction bases with no gene match: 10. Looked up from germline, CDR1 is ENHRY and CDR2 is SYGVKD. This CDR3 is built from 15 residues. DNA for the CDR3: TGTGCCATCAAACCGGGACAGGGAAAAATAGATACGCAGTATTTT. Protein product: CAIKPGQGKIDTQYF.

This rearrangement joins TRBV28 to TRBJ2-3; TRBD2 aligns across 7 bases. CDR1 and CDR2 (germline): MDHEN, SYDVKM. Trimming at V came to 8 bases and at J to 1 base, leaving 9 bases not matched to a gene. CDR3 length: 15 amino acids. The CDR3 sequence: CASGLSAGRTDTQYF. CDR3 nucleotide sequence: TGTGCCAGCGGGCTCTCAGCGGGGCGCACAGATACGCAGTATTTT.

In this sample, this clonotype turned up many times. The chain employs TRBV6-6 and TRBJ1-5; no clear D. This CDR3 is built from 14 residues. Germline V gene sequence: CDR1 MNHNY, CDR2 SVGAGI (reference sequence). V was pared by 2 bases and J by 5 bases, with 10 bases between. This CDR3 is CASSYDSGDQPQHF. CDR3 bases: TGTGCCAGCAGTTACGATTCGGGCGATCAGCCCCAGCATTTT.

The rearrangement uses TRBV3-1 and TRBJ2-1, with D unresolved. Deletions cut 4 bases from V and 6 bases from J, with 13 bases between. The CDR3 totals 14 residues. The germline gives CDR1 LGHDT, CDR2 YNNKEL (reference sequence). CDR3 in amino acids: CASSPFDLRNEQFF. DNA for the CDR3: TGTGCCAGCAGCCCCTTCGATCTTCGCAATGAGCAGTTCTTC.

The chain combines TRBV7-2 with TRBJ1-6; D unresolved. Trimming removed 2 bases from V and 8 bases from J, with 19 bases in between. The V gene's germline CDR1 is SGHTA and CDR2 FQGNSA. CDR3 size: 17 residues. CDR3 in amino acids: CASSLSPWEVKDSPLHF. CDR3 coding DNA: TGTGCCAGCAGCTTATCCCCTTGGGAGGTCAAGGATTCACCCCTCCACTTT. The full variable domain, its missing parts supplied by reference TRBV7-2 and TRBJ1-6, is GAGVSQSPSNKVTEKGKDVELRCDPISGHTALYWYRQSLGQGLEFLIYFQGNSAPDKSGLPSDRFSAERTGGSVSTLTIQRTQQEDSAVYLCASSLSPWEVKDSPLHFGNGTRLTVT.

This chain joins TRBV2 and TRBJ2-3, with TRBD2 identical over 10 bases. V was clipped by 2 bases and J by 2 bases; unmatched bases: 1. The CDR3 is 15 amino acids. Germline CDR1 and CDR2: SNHLY and FYNNEI. CDR3 in amino acids: CASSELAGDTDTQYF. The CDR3 DNA reads as TGTGCCAGCAGTGAACTAGCGGGGGACACAGATACGCAGTATTTT.

V and J are TRBV5-6 and TRBJ2-7, with D tentatively TRBD2 (6 bases). Germline V gives CDR1 SGHDT, CDR2 YYEEEE. The CDR3 has 14 residues. Trimming cost V 0 bases and J 0 bases, with 7 bases left between them. For the CDR3, the DNA is TGTGCCAGCAGCTTGGGCGGGGTCTCCTACGAGCAGTACTTC. It codes for CASSLGGVSYEQYF. Full variable domain (rest looked up from reference TRBV5-6 and TRBJ2-7): DAGVTQSPTHLIKTRGQQVTLRCSPKSGHDTVSWYQQALGQGPQFIFQYYEEEERQRGNFPDRFSGHQFPNYSSELNVNALLLGDSALYLCASSLGGVSYEQYFGPGTRLTVT.